One sample yielded the 22 T cell receptor beta chains listed below, sequenced in a study of T cells in Graves' hyperthyroidism and ophthalmopathy (dated by TCRdb to the late 2010s). The library was made by multiplex PCR. Sequenced on an Illumina HiSeq 2000. The TCR beta CDR3 regions were amplified from RNA transcripts. A first-round RT-PCR of the TCR CDR3 used the HTBI primer set with the Qiagen OneStep RT-PCR kit. Using fastp at Q25 and MiXCR, TCRdb reprocessed the public reads and kept productive beta chains. Rows are combined by CDR3 protein, so each entry shows the most common genes and DNA. The sample table lists 640,000 or so distinct CDR3 sequences, approximately 14% of them with a count of one. 7% to 9% of the sample goes to the ten largest clones. The sample taken for sequencing was blood. The receptors originated from a woman aged 18-35 years with Graves' ophthalmopathy.

This clonotype was counted a single time. The chain recombines TRBV7-6 with TRBJ2-2; D might be TRBD1 (6 bases). This CDR3 contains 16 residues. Trimming left V 9 bases short and J 6 bases short, with 23 bases between. Germline CDR1 and CDR2: SGHVS and FNYEAQ. The CDR3: CASALGAGFLSGELFF. CDR3 in DNA: TGTGCCAGTGCTTTGGGGGCGGGTTTTCTTTCCGGGGAGCTGTTTTTT.

This clonotype appeared many times. This chain uses TRBV7-9 with TRBJ2-3; D not resolved. V lost 8 bases and J lost 4, with 13 bases in between. CDR1 and CDR2 (germline): SEHNR, FQNEAQ (reference sequence). The CDR3 has 13 residues. CDR3 residues: CASGLETPDTQYF. CDR3 sequence (DNA): TGTGCCAGCGGTCTAGAAACCCCAGATACGCAGTATTTT.

Ten or more counts support this clonotype. V and J are TRBV27 and TRBJ1-5; no clear D. CDR3 length equals 15 residues. V dropped 2 bases and J dropped 1 base, with 9 bases sitting between them. Germline CDR1 MNHEY, CDR2 SMNVEV (reference sequence). For the CDR3, the DNA is TGTGCCAGCAGTTTAACCGACCGCAGCAATCAGCCCCAGCATTTT. This translates into CASSLTDRSNQPQHF.

The chain links TRBV7-3 to TRBJ2-3; perhaps TRBD2 as D (6 bases). The CDR3 runs to 15 residues. The germline V gene has CDR1 SGHTA and CDR2 FQGTGA. Trimming removed 1 base from V and 5 bases from J, with 13 bases in between. The CDR3 nucleotides read TGTGCCAGCAGCTTAAGTGGCGGGATAGGAGATACGCAGTATTTT. Protein: CASSLSGGIGDTQYF.

This sequence joins TRBV20-1 and TRBJ2-1; 10 nucleotides align to TRBD2. V was pared by 6 bases and J by 7 bases, with 21 bases of the junction left unmatched. The CDR3 loop spans 18 amino acids. Germline V gene lookup returns CDR1 DFQATT and CDR2 SNEGSKA (reference sequence). The CDR3 loop reads CSANGPRGLAGVINEQFF. CDR3 nucleotide sequence: TGCAGTGCCAACGGGCCCCGCGGGCTAGCGGGAGTCATAAATGAGCAGTTCTTC.

This clonotype was recorded many times. The gene calls are TRBV15 and TRBJ2-1; possibly TRBD1 or TRBD2 for D (5 bases each). V gave up 5 bases and J gave up 8 bases, with 22 bases separating them. Germline CDR1 and CDR2: LNHNV and YYDKDF (reference sequence). The CDR3 runs to 16 residues. The DNA for the CDR3 is TGTGCCACCAGCCTGCGAGGGGCAGAGACCGCACATGAGCAGTTCTTC. As protein: CATSLRGAETAHEQFF.

At least ten counts were recorded for this clonotype. This chain joins TRBV20-1 and TRBJ2-1; TRBD1 is a possible D gene (6 bases). This CDR3 has 13 residues. V dropped 0 bases and J dropped 7 bases, with 10 bases sitting between them. Germline assignment: CDR1 DFQATT and CDR2 SNEGSKA (reference sequence). The CDR3 DNA sequence: TGCAGTGCTAGAGAACCTCAGGGGAATGAGCAGTTCTTC. It specifies CSAREPQGNEQFF.

Here the CDR3 DNA reads TGTGCCAGCACAGGAGCCTCGGGGCGGCAAGCCTACGAGCAGTACTTC. It translates to CASTGASGRQAYEQYF. The rearrangement joins TRBV28 to TRBJ2-7; D is perhaps TRBD1 or TRBD2 (5 bases each). Trimming left V 7 bases short and J 2 bases short, with 21 bases between. CDR3 size: 16 residues. In germline, CDR1 is MDHEN, CDR2 SYDVKM.

This clonotype showed up just a few times. This chain connects TRBV28 to TRBJ2-7; 12 bases agree with TRBD1. V lost 6 bases, J lost 5 bases, and 11 bases stayed unmatched. This CDR3 spans 16 amino acids. Germline V gene data show CDR1 as MDHEN and CDR2 as SYDVKM. The CDR3 protein is CASRSGTGGATNEQYF. CDR3 in DNA: TGTGCCAGCAGATCCGGGACAGGGGGCGCAACGAACGAGCAGTACTTC.

This clonotype has just a few counts. The chain carries TRBV27 and TRBJ2-1, with 14 nucleotides matching TRBD2. Trimming removed 5 bases from V and 14 bases from J; junction bases left unmatched: 8. This CDR3 spans 14 amino acids. The V gene's germline CDR1 is MNHEY and CDR2 SMNVEV (reference sequence). This chain's CDR3 is CASSQGLAGVGKFF. Written as DNA, the CDR3 is TGTGCCAGCAGTCAGGGACTAGCGGGAGTGGGAAAGTTCTTC.

V is TRBV30 and J is TRBJ2-3, with 9 bases that match TRBD2. Germline trimming cut 0 bases from V and 4 bases from J; bases unmatched to any gene: 5. Per germline, CDR1 GTSNPN and CDR2 SVGIG (reference sequence). The CDR3 totals 15 residues. The CDR3: CAWSVRRGGADTQYF. DNA for the CDR3: TGTGCCTGGAGTGTACGGCGGGGGGGGGCAGATACGCAGTATTTT.

This clonotype came up a few times. This chain connects TRBV27 to TRBJ1-6; D unresolved. This CDR3 spans 16 amino acids. V was shortened by 0 bases and J by 6 bases, with 12 bases between the two germline ends. Germline V gene lookup returns CDR1 MNHEY and CDR2 SMNVEV (reference sequence). CDR3 residues: CASSLSAYGGNSPLHF. CDR3 coding DNA: TGTGCCAGCAGTTTATCCGCCTACGGCGGTAATTCACCCCTCCACTTT.

There are a few counts of this clonotype. The V call is TRBV7-3, the J call TRBJ2-7; D is ambiguous. The CDR3 covers 12 residues. In germline, CDR1 is SGHTA, CDR2 FQGTGA. V was pared by 2 bases and J by 6 bases, with 8 bases between. The CDR3 sequence: CASSLFSGEQYF. As DNA, the CDR3 is TGTGCCAGCAGCTTATTTTCTGGCGAGCAGTACTTC.

This clonotype was seen a handful of times. This chain connects TRBV7-9 to TRBJ2-2; D may be TRBD1 or TRBD2 (5 bases each). The CDR3 contains 14 residues. The germline V gene has CDR1 SEHNR and CDR2 FQNEAQ (reference sequence). Trimming cost V 9 bases and J 0 bases, with 11 bases left between them. The CDR3 sequence is CARPQGANTGELFF. In DNA form, the CDR3 reads TGTGCCAGACCTCAGGGAGCGAACACCGGGGAGCTGTTTTTT.

This clonotype was counted many times. The chain couples TRBV2 to TRBJ2-3; tentative D call: TRBD2 (5 bases). The CDR3 loop spans 14 amino acids. In germline, CDR1 is SNHLY, CDR2 FYNNEI. V lost 6 bases, J lost 4 bases, and 14 bases lay in between. The DNA of the CDR3 is TGTGCCAGCAGCCCCTACCCCGGGGCAGATACGCAGTATTTT. Its translation: CASSPYPGADTQYF.

The V and J genes are TRBV19 and TRBJ2-5; D gene unclear. V was cut by 2 bases and J by 0 bases, with 13 bases left in between. This CDR3 contains 16 residues. CDR1 LNHDA and CDR2 SQIVND come from the germline V gene (reference sequence). The CDR3 is CASSIQSGGNQETQYF. CDR3 nucleotide sequence: TGTGCCAGTAGTATACAATCGGGTGGAAACCAAGAGACCCAGTACTTC.

The chain recombines TRBV4-2 with TRBJ2-3; D is undetermined. Germline lookup yields CDR1 LGHNA and CDR2 YNFKEQ. Trimming shortened V by 1 base and J by 2 bases, and 13 bases separated the two germline ends. The CDR3 runs 16 residues. CDR3 nucleotide sequence: TGTGCCAGCAGCCAAGGCGCAGACCTCCTCACAGATACGCAGTATTTT. This encodes CASSQGADLLTDTQYF.

This clonotype was picked up many times. The chain combines TRBV7-3 with TRBJ2-3; D ambiguous. V was cut by 5 bases and J by 6 bases, with 12 bases left in between. The CDR3 loop spans 13 amino acids. Germline V gene data show CDR1 as SGHTA and CDR2 as FQGTGA. The CDR3 protein is CASSLSAWDTQYF. The CDR3 nucleotides are TGTGCCAGCAGCCTCTCGGCGTGGGATACGCAGTATTTT.

This clonotype was seen ten or more times. The chain has TRBV2 and TRBJ2-5, with TRBD2 as a possible D gene (7 bases). Trimming stripped 2 bases from V and 4 bases from J, with 14 bases between. The CDR3 has 15 amino acids. The germline CDR1 and CDR2 sequences are SNHLY and FYNNEI. In DNA form, the CDR3 reads TGTGCCAGCAGTGAAACGGGGAGGGGGGGAGAGACCCAGTACTTC. Translation gives CASSETGRGGETQYF.

In this sample, this clonotype turned up many times. This sequence joins TRBV6-2 or TRBV6-3 and TRBJ2-7; 8 bases line up with TRBD2. The CDR3 is 13 residues long. V lost 2 bases and J lost 5; bases outside the gene matches: 2. Germline V gives CDR1 MNHEY, CDR2 SVGEGT. The CDR3 sequence is CASSYAAGDEQYF. CDR3 DNA: TGTGCCAGCAGTTACGCAGCGGGAGACGAGCAGTACTTC.

This rearrangement joins TRBV4-1 to TRBJ1-1; D is perhaps TRBD1 (5 bases). The germline gives CDR1 MGHRA, CDR2 YSYEKL. This CDR3 has 11 amino acids. Trimming removed 6 bases from V and 6 bases from J, with 8 bases in between. This CDR3 is CASRETAEAFF. CDR3 nucleotide sequence: TGCGCCAGCAGGGAGACAGCTGAAGCTTTCTTT.

This clonotype appeared a few times. V usage is TRBV6-1 and J usage is TRBJ2-1; 14 bases map to TRBD2. There are 15 residues in the CDR3. V lost 1 base, J lost 15 bases, and 8 bases stayed unmatched. The germline V gene has CDR1 MNHNS and CDR2 SASEGT. CDR3 coding DNA: TGTGCCAGCAGTGAAGAGGGACTAGCGGGAGTACATGGGTTCTTC. Encoded protein: CASSEEGLAGVHGFF.